The 14 T cell receptor beta chains presented below share a single source sample, sequenced in a study of radiation and T cells in renal cell carcinoma. Profiling relied on immunoSEQ multiplex PCR, and the TCRdb table lists in-frame clones only, not all of them. The sample has 100,000 to 150,000 clones; roughly 80% are singletons. Indicated time point: baseline pretreatment blood. Stated treatment: 15 Gy SBRT to primary tumor, nephrectomy 4 weeks later. The starting material was blood, obtained from a patient whose treatment included radiotherapy and nephrectomy. The receptor set was obtained from a woman aged 60-75 years with renal cell carcinoma.

The chain is built from TRBV28 and TRBJ2-5; perhaps TRBD1 as D (6 bases). The J call is in doubt because the DNA end fits TRBJ2-7 better. Germline V gene data show CDR1 as MDHEN and CDR2 as SYDVKM. The CDR3 contains 14 residues. The CDR3 reads CASSLPDRPYEQYF. The CDR3 DNA reads as TGTGCCAGCAGTTTACCGGACAGACCGTACGAGCAGTACTTC.

This clone was detected only once. The rearrangement joins TRBV6-1 to TRBJ2-5; 7 positions agree with TRBD2. The germline gives CDR1 MNHNS, CDR2 SASEGT. The V and J ends lost 7 bases and 2 bases, in that order; junction bases with no gene match: 10. The length of the CDR3 is 15 residues. CDR3 sequence reads: CASTPGRTGQETQYF. DNA for the CDR3: TGTGCCAGCACCCCCGGGAGGACTGGTCAAGAGACCCAGTACTTC.

This chain connects TRBV6-1 to TRBJ1-1, with D unresolved. V dropped 6 bases and J dropped 1 base, with 6 bases sitting between them. Per the germline V gene, CDR1 is MNHNS and CDR2 is SASEGT. The CDR3 is made up of 12 amino acids. CDR3 DNA: TGTGCCAGCAGGGCACAGAACACTGAAGCTTTCTTT. This codes for CASRAQNTEAFF.

This rearrangement joins TRBV16 to TRBJ2-5; 7 nucleotides align to TRBD1. This CDR3 is 15 amino acids long. J was trimmed by 5 bases and V by 2 bases; bases with no gene match: 8. Per germline, CDR1 KGHSY and CDR2 FQNENV. This CDR3 is CASSQTGTVLETQYF. The CDR3 region has the DNA TGTGCCAGCAGCCAAACCGGGACAGTCCTCGAGACCCAGTACTTC.

The chain employs TRBV18 and TRBJ2-7; D remains unclear. Per the germline V gene, CDR1 is KGHSH and CDR2 is LQKENI. V lost 4 bases to trimming and J lost 0 bases, with 16 bases between them. The CDR3 spans 16 residues. The CDR3 is CASSLQGRMSSYEQYF. Here the CDR3 DNA reads TGTGCCAGCTCACTCCAAGGACGGATGAGCTCCTACGAGCAGTACTTC.

The chain has TRBV4-1 and TRBJ1-2; D remains unclear. V was pared by 1 base and J by 6 bases, with 12 bases between. Looked up from germline, CDR1 is MGHRA and CDR2 is YSYEKL. The CDR3 has 14 residues. CDR3 sequence: CASSQGARPNGYTF. CDR3 coding DNA: TGCGCCAGCAGCCAAGGGGCCAGGCCCAATGGCTACACCTTC.

This clone was detected only a few times. CDR3 loop: CASSLDIQGAIDGYTF. DNA for the CDR3: TGTGCCAGCAGCTTAGATATCCAGGGGGCCATTGATGGCTACACCTTC. The genes are TRBV11-2 and TRBJ1-2, with TRBD1 identical over 8 bases. Germline CDR1 reads SGHAT; CDR2 reads FQNNGV. V was pared by 0 bases and J by 6 bases, with 9 bases of the junction left unmatched. The CDR3 spans 16 residues. The full variable domain, rest sourced from reference TRBV11-2 and TRBJ1-2, is EAGVAQSPRYKIIEKRQSVAFWCNPISGHATLYWYQQILGQGPKLLIQFQNNGVVDDSQLPKDRFSAERLKGVDSTLKIQPAKLEDSAVYLCASSLDIQGAIDGYTFGSGTRLTVV.

The rearrangement links TRBV19 to TRBJ2-7; no clear D. Germline values: CDR1 LNHDA, CDR2 SQIVND (reference sequence). The CDR3 loop spans 13 amino acids. V was cut by 2 bases and J by 0 bases, with 5 bases left in between. CDR3 in amino acids: CASSIRYSYEQYF. DNA for the CDR3: TGTGCCAGTAGTATAAGATACTCCTACGAGCAGTACTTC.

This clone was seen a handful of times. CDR3 bases: TGTGCCAGCAGTTACTCGACGTCCCAGGTCTACGAGCAGTACTTC. This translates into CASSYSTSQVYEQYF. The chain is built from TRBV6-5 and TRBJ2-7; no clear D gene. Germline CDR1 reads MNHEY; CDR2 reads SVGAGI. The V gene lost 0 bases and the J gene lost 3 bases, with 12 bases spanning the gap. The CDR3 totals 15 residues.

V gene TRBV18 combines with J gene TRBJ1-2; no clear D. From germline, CDR1 is KGHSH and CDR2 LQKENI. Deletions cut 0 bases from V and 4 bases from J, with 9 bases between. CDR3 length equals 14 residues. CDR3 bases: TGTGCCAGCTCACCACCATCGGACGGCTATGGCTACACCTTC. Amino acids: CASSPPSDGYGYTF.

The chain recombines TRBV27 with TRBJ2-7; D may be TRBD1 or TRBD2 (6 bases each). CDR1 is MNHEY and CDR2 is SMNVEV in the germline V gene (reference sequence). The CDR3 spans 14 residues. V lost 4 bases and J lost 2, with 12 bases in between. CDR3 nucleotide sequence: TGTGCCAGCAGTTCGTGGGGGGCTGCCTACGAGCAGTACTTC. Its protein is CASSSWGAAYEQYF.

The chain links TRBV28 to TRBJ2-7; D is tentatively TRBD1 or TRBD2 (5 bases each). V was trimmed by 3 bases and J by 5 bases, leaving 14 bases between them. Germline V gene lookup returns CDR1 MDHEN and CDR2 SYDVKM. This CDR3 is 14 amino acids long. The CDR3 reads CASSFPPPGHEQYF. The DNA of the CDR3 is TGTGCCAGCAGTTTTCCCCCCCCGGGGCACGAGCAGTACTTC.

The chain combines TRBV6-1 with TRBJ1-5; D perhaps matches TRBD1 (6 bases). CDR3 length: 13 residues. Trimming cost V 6 bases and J 6 bases, with 12 bases left between them. The V gene's germline CDR1 is MNHNS and CDR2 SASEGT. The CDR3 DNA is TGTGCCAGCAGACTCGACAGGATTCAGCCCCAGCATTTT. Translated, it gives CASRLDRIQPQHF.

The chain is built from TRBV10-3 and TRBJ1-1; D gene ambiguous. Trimming cost V 3 bases and J 3 bases, with 2 bases left between them. Germline lookup yields CDR1 ENHRY and CDR2 SYGVKD. There are 11 residues in the CDR3. The CDR3 reads CAISDYTEAFF. The CDR3 nucleotides are TGTGCCATCAGTGACTACACTGAAGCTTTCTTT.